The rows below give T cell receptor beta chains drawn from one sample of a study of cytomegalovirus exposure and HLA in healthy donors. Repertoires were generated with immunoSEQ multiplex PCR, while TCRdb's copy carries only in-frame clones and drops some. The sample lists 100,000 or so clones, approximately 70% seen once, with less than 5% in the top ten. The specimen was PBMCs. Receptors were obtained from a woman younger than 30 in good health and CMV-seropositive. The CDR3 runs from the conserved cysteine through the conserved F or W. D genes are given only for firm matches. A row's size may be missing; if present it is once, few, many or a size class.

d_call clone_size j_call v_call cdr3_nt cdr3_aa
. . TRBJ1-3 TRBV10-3 TGTGCCATCAGTGAATCGACAGGCTCTGGAAACACCATATATTTT CAISESTGSGNTIYF
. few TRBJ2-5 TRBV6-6 TGTGCCACCCGAAGGGGGGGCGCAGAGACCCAGTACTTC CATRRGGAETQYF
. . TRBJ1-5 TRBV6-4 TGTGCCAGCAGTGACGAAGACTGGAATCGCGATCAGCCCCAGCATTTT CASSDEDWNRDQPQHF
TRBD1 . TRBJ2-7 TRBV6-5 TGTGCCAGCAGCCCAGGGGGTCCCTACGAGCAGTACTTC CASSPGGPYEQYF
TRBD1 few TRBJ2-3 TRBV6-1 TGTGCCAGCAGTGAAGGGGACAGGGTCGCCGGCACAGATACGCAGTATTTT CASSEGDRVAGTDTQYF
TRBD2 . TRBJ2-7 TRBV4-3 TGCGCCAGCAGCCCGTTAGCGGGGGTCCCCTTGGGGGAGCAGTACTTC CASSPLAGVPLGEQYF
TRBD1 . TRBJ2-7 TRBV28 TGTGCCAGCAAGGGACAGGGTATCTACGAGCAGTACTTC CASKGQGIYEQYF
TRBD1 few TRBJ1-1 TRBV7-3 TGTGCCAGCAGCCCTAGACAGGGTGGCACTGAAGCTTTCTTT CASSPRQGGTEAFF
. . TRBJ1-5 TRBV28 TGTGCCAGCAGATCGCAAGCGGCGTTGAGCAATCAGCCCCAGCATTTT CASRSQAALSNQPQHF
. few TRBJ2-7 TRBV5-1 TGCGCCAGCAGCCCAGGCCAGGGGAAGGGTGAGCAGTACTTC CASSPGQGKGEQYF
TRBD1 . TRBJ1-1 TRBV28 TGTGCCAGCAGTTCGCGACAGGGGAAGTTTGACACTGAAGCTTTCTTT CASSSRQGKFDTEAFF
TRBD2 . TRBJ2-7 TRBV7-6 TGTGCCAGCAGCTTAATCCCGACTAGCGGACCCTACGAGCAGTACTTC CASSLIPTSGPYEQYF
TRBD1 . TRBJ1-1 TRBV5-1 TGCGCCAGCAGCCGGACAGGGCACAACACTGAAGCTTTCTTT CASSRTGHNTEAFF
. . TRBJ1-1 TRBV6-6 TGTGCCAGCAGTTACGGGCTGTCCGATGGGAACACTGAAGCTTTCTTT CASSYGLSDGNTEAFF
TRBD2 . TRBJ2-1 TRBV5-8 TGTGCCAGCAGCAGACGACTAGCGGGACTTGGTGAGCAGTTCTTC CASSRRLAGLGEQFF
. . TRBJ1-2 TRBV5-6 TGTGCCAGCAGCTTGACAGGGCCGTTAGAAGGCTACACCTTC CASSLTGPLEGYTF
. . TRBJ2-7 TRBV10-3 TGTGCCATCAGAGGTAGCGGATCCTACGAGCAGTACTTC CAIRGSGSYEQYF
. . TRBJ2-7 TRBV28 TGTGCCTGCCAGGGTCACTACGAGCAGTACTTC CACQGHYEQYF
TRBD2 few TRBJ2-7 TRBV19 TGTGCCAGCGGGGCTAGCGGTAACTACGAGCAGTACTTC CASGASGNYEQYF
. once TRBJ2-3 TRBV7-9 TGTGCCAGCAGCCAAGGAGGGAGCACAGATACGCAGTATTTT CASSQGGSTDTQYF
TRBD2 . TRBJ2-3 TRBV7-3 TGTGCCAGCAGCTTAACTGCTAGCGGGAGGGTAGCAGATACGCAGTATTTT CASSLTASGRVADTQYF
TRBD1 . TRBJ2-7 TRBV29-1 TGCAGCGTTGAAGGGACCGGGACAGTCTCGCTACCTTCAGGGTACTCCTACGAGCAGTACTTC CSVEGTGTVSLPSGYSYEQYF
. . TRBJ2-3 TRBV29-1 TGCAGCGTTGCCCGGCGGTCACAAGCAGATACGCAGTATTTT CSVARRSQADTQYF
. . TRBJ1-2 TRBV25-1 TGTGCCAGCAGTGAAGTGACAGGTGACTATGGCTACACCTTC CASSEVTGDYGYTF
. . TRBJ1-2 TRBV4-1 TGCGCCAGCAGCCAAACCGACTGGTCCAACTATGGCTACACCTTC CASSQTDWSNYGYTF
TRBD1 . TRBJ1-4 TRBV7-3 TGTGCCAGCAGTTGGGACAGGGAGGATGAAAAACTGTTTTTT CASSWDREDEKLFF
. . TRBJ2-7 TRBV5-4 TGTGCCAGCAGCTTGAGGACTAACTACGAGCAGTACTTC CASSLRTNYEQYF
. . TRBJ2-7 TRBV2 TGTGCCAGCACAGGGGCGATGGAGGCCTACGAGCAGTACTTC CASTGAMEAYEQYF
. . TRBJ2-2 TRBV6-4 TGTGCCAGCGGGCAATTATGGAACACCGGGGAGCTGTTTTTT CASGQLWNTGELFF
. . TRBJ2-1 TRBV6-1 TGTGCCAGCAGTGTGTGGGCTATCGTCAATGAGCAGTTCTTC CASSVWAIVNEQFF
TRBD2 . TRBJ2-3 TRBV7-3 TGTGCCAGCAGCTTAAATAGCGGGGGATTAGCAGATACGCAGTATTTT CASSLNSGGLADTQYF
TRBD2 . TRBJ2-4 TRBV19 TGTGCCAGCGACCCCGGGACTAGCGGGAGTGACATTCAGTACTTC CASDPGTSGSDIQYF
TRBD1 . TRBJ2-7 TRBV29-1 TGCAGCGCCGTCCGTGGGACAGGGGGCTACGAGCAGTACTTC CSAVRGTGGYEQYF
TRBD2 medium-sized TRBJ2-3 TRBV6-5 TGTGCCAGCAGTTACGGGACTAGCGACACAGATACGCAGTATTTT CASSYGTSDTDTQYF
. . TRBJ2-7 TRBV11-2 TGTGCCAGCAGCTTACAACAGGGAGTAGAGCAGTACTTC CASSLQQGVEQYF
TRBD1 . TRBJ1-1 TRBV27 TGTGCCAGCAGTTTATGGGCGATCGGACAGGGGTCCCCGAACACTGAAGCTTTCTTT CASSLWAIGQGSPNTEAFF